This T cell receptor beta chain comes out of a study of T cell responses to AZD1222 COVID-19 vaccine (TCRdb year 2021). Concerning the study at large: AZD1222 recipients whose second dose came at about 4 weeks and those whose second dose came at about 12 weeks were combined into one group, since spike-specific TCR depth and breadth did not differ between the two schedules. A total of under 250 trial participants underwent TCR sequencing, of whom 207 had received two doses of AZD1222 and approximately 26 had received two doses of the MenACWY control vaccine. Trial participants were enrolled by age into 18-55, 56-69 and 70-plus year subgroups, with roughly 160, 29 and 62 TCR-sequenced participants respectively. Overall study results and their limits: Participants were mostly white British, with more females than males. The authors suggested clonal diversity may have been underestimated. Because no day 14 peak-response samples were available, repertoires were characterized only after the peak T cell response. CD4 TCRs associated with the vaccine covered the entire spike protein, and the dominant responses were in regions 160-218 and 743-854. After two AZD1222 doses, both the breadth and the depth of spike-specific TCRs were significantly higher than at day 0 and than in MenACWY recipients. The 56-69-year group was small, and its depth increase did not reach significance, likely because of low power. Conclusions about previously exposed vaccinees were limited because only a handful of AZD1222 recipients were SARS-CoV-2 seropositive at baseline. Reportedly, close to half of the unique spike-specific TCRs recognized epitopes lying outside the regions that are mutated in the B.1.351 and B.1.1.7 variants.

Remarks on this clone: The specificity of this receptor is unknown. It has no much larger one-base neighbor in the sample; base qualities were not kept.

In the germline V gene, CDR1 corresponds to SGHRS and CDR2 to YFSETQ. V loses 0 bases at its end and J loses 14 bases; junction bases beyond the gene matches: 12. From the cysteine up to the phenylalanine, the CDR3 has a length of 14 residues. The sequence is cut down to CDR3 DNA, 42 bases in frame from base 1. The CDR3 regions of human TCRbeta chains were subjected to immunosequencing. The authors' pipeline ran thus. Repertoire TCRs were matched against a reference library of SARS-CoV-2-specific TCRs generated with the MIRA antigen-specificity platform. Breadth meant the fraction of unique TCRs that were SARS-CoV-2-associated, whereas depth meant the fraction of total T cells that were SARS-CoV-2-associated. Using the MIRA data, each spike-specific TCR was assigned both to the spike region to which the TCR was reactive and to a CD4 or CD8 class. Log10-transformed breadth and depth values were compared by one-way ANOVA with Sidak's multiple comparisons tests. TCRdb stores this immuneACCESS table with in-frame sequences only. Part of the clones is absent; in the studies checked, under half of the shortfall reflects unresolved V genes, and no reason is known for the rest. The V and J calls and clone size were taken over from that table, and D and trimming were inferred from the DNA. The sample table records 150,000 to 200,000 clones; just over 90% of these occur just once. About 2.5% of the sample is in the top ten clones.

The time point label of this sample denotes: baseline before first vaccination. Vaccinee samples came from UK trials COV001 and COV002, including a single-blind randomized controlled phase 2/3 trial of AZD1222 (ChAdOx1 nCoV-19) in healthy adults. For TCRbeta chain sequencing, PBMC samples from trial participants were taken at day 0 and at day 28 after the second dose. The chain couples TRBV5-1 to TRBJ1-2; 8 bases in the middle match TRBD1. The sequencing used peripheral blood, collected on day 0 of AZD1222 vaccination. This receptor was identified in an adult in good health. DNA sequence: TGCGCCAGCAGCTTGGGGACAGGGTCCGGAGGAGAGACCTTC. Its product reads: CASSLGTGSGGETF.